The next 20 T cell receptor beta chains were all read from a single sample in a study of regulatory T cells in long-lasting Graves disease. Described time point: persistent/refractory GD, antithyroid drugs over 5 years with positive TRAb. RNA extracted from PBMCs served as the sequencing template. Assembly of TCR beta libraries relied on iRepertoire HTBI primers together with Arm-PCR of CDR3 regions. A single record per CDR3 protein comes from TCRdb applying MiXCR to the multiplex PCR reads. The data show some 470,000 distinct CDR3 sequences, roughly a fifth seen once. This sample comprised peripheral blood mononuclear cells (PBMCs), obtained when the disease was refractory, from a patient treated with antithyroid drugs. Receptors originate from a female donor with Graves disease.

Only a few counts were recorded for this clonotype. This rearrangement joins TRBV19 to TRBJ2-7; 10 bases are a match to TRBD2. Germline V gives CDR1 LNHDA, CDR2 SQIVND (reference sequence). V trimming: 6 bases; J trimming: 0 bases; junction bases outside the gene matches: 8. The CDR3 sequence is 16 residues long. CDR3: CASSTRTSGRSYEQYF. The CDR3 DNA sequence: TGTGCCAGTAGCACCCGGACTAGCGGACGCTCCTACGAGCAGTACTTC. The whole variable domain, filled in from reference TRBV19 and TRBJ2-7, reads DGGITQSPKYLFRKEGQNVTLSCEQNLNHDAMYWYRQDPGQGLRLIYYSQIVNDFQKGDIAEGYSVSREKKESFPLTVTSAQKNPTAFYLCASSTRTSGRSYEQYFGPGTRLTVT.

The V call is TRBV29-1, the J call TRBJ2-1, with TRBD2 identical over 7 bases. Germline CDR1 SQVTM, CDR2 ANQGSEA. Trimming took 8 bases from V and 0 from J; bases not matched to a gene: 10. The CDR3 is 15 residues long. This chain's CDR3 is CSSSAGGSSYNEQFF. Written as DNA, the CDR3 is TGCAGCTCATCAGCCGGGGGGAGCTCCTACAATGAGCAGTTCTTC.

This clonotype was picked up many times. The chain recombines TRBV6-2 or TRBV6-3 with TRBJ2-7, with D perhaps matching TRBD1 or TRBD2 (5 bases each). V lost 5 bases to trimming and J lost 2 bases, with 19 bases between them. Per germline, CDR1 MNHEY and CDR2 SVGEGT. The length of the CDR3 is 16 residues. The CDR3 sequence is CASSEGYGIATYEQYF. CDR3 nucleotide sequence: TGTGCCAGCAGTGAGGGGTATGGTATAGCGACCTACGAGCAGTACTTC.

In this sample, this clonotype turned up a few times. This sequence joins TRBV28 and TRBJ1-5; possibly TRBD1 for D (5 bases). CDR1 and CDR2 from the germline V gene are MDHEN and SYDVKM. The CDR3 has 16 amino acids. Deletions cut 7 bases from V and 4 bases from J, with 20 bases between. In DNA, the CDR3 is TGTGCCAGCAAACCCCTCGGCAGGGCGGAAAATCAGCCCCAGCATTTT. It translates to CASKPLGRAENQPQHF.

This clonotype was seen at least ten times. This chain connects TRBV11-2 to TRBJ2-5, with 9 bases aligning to TRBD2. After removal of 4 bases from V and 1 base from J, the junction contained 4 bases not matched to a gene. The V gene's germline CDR1 is SGHAT and CDR2 FQNNGV. The CDR3 runs to 15 residues. DNA of the CDR3: TGTGCCAGCAGCTCACCGCGGGGGGGCCAAGAGACCCAGTACTTC. Amino acid sequence: CASSSPRGGQETQYF. The complete variable domain, with remaining parts taken from reference TRBV11-2 and TRBJ2-5, reads EAGVAQSPRYKIIEKRQSVAFWCNPISGHATLYWYQQILGQGPKLLIQFQNNGVVDDSQLPKDRFSAERLKGVDSTLKIQPAKLEDSAVYLCASSSPRGGQETQYFGPGTRLLVL.

Worth noting for this clonotype: A much larger clone differs from this one at a single base, so this may be a read error. This chain uses TRBV28 with TRBJ1-5; D unclear. The CDR3 runs to 15 residues. V lost 3 bases and J lost 6, with 15 bases in between. Germline V gene data show CDR1 as MDHEN and CDR2 as SYDVKM. As DNA, the CDR3 is TGTGCCAGCAGTTTTTGGGGAATTGGCAGTCAGCCCCAGCATTTT. As protein: CASSFWGIGSQPQHF.

V and J are TRBV19 and TRBJ2-7; 9 bases match TRBD1. The CDR3 has 14 amino acids. V shed 4 bases, J shed 7 bases, and the junction held 8 bases outside the gene matches. Germline V gene lookup returns CDR1 LNHDA and CDR2 SQIVND (reference sequence). In DNA form, the CDR3 reads TGTGCCAGTAGTAGGGACAGGGATGCCTGGGAGCAGTACTTC. Protein sequence: CASSRDRDAWEQYF.

This chain connects TRBV6-5 to TRBJ1-1; D gene unclear. In germline, CDR1 is MNHEY, CDR2 SVGAGI. V was shortened by 4 bases and J by 11 bases, with 20 bases between the two germline ends. The CDR3 runs to 14 residues. Here the CDR3 reads CASSWTLVGSGAFF. The CDR3 DNA reads as TGTGCCAGCAGTTGGACCTTGGTGGGCTCTGGGGCTTTCTTT.

This clonotype was detected only once. The CDR3 DNA sequence: TGTGCCTGGACCACTAGCGGGGGGTCGGGTCTAAGGGGGGAGCTGTTTTTT. Encoded protein: CAWTTSGGSGLRGELFF. V gene TRBV30 combines with J gene TRBJ2-2; 12 bases match TRBD2. This CDR3 contains 17 residues. Germline-derived CDR1 and CDR2 are GTSNPN and SVGIG (reference sequence). The trim removed 4 bases at V and 8 bases at J, leaving 14 bases unmatched.

This clonotype was seen more than once but under ten times. V is TRBV7-9 and J is TRBJ1-4; 7 positions agree with TRBD1. The ends lost 5 bases at V and 8 bases at J; junction bases unmatched: 2. This CDR3 has 12 residues. Germline loops: CDR1 SEHNR, CDR2 FQNEAQ (reference sequence). The CDR3 DNA reads as TGTGCCAGCAGCCAGGGACAGGAAAAACTGTTTTTT. Its protein is CASSQGQEKLFF.

The chain employs TRBV7-9 and TRBJ2-7; 7 bases map to TRBD1. This CDR3 has 15 amino acids. V shed 5 bases, J shed 1 base, and the junction held 8 bases outside the gene matches. Germline CDR1 is SEHNR and CDR2 is FQNEAQ (reference sequence). CDR3 DNA sequence: TGTGCCAGCAGCCGAGCACCGGGACAGTCCTACGAGCAGTACTTC. This sequence encodes CASSRAPGQSYEQYF.

This chain uses TRBV6-1 with TRBJ2-2; no reliable D call. Trimming cost V 1 base and J 7 bases, with 4 bases left between them. The CDR3 is made up of 12 amino acids. The germline V gene has CDR1 MNHNS and CDR2 SASEGT. The CDR3 spells CASSEGRGELFF. The CDR3, as DNA: TGTGCCAGCAGTGAAGGACGCGGGGAGCTGTTTTTT.

The chain has TRBV5-1 and TRBJ2-7; 10 bases map to TRBD1. Losses at the gene ends were 5 bases for V and 0 bases for J; bases not matched to a gene: 5. The germline CDR1 and CDR2 sequences are SGHRS and YFSETQ. The CDR3 is 15 amino acids. This chain's CDR3 is CASRDRDRGSYEQYF. In DNA form, the CDR3 reads TGCGCCAGCAGGGACCGGGACAGGGGCTCCTACGAGCAGTACTTC.

The gene calls are TRBV27 and TRBJ2-2; the match to TRBD2 covers 12 bases. Looked up from germline, CDR1 is MNHEY and CDR2 is SMNVEV (reference sequence). The J segment lost 8 bases and the V segment lost 5 bases, leaving 12 bases of the junction unmatched. CDR3 length: 17 residues. The CDR3 bases are TGTGCCAGCAGTCTCTCCTCGGGACTAGCGGGCTCTGGGGAGCTGTTTTTT. Residues: CASSLSSGLAGSGELFF.

Ten or more counts support this clonotype. This rearrangement joins TRBV20-1 to TRBJ1-2; D not certain. The V end lost 0 bases, the J end lost 1 base, and 12 bases lay between the germline ends. CDR3 length: 15 amino acids. Germline values: CDR1 DFQATT, CDR2 SNEGSKA (reference sequence). CDR3 residues: CSARDRGQSNYGYTF. DNA for the CDR3: TGCAGTGCTAGAGATCGAGGGCAGAGTAACTATGGCTACACCTTC.

This clonotype was counted between two and nine times. V and J are TRBV6-1 and TRBJ2-2; 8 positions agree with TRBD1. The CDR3 covers 15 residues. The V segment lost 6 bases and the J segment 1 base; nucleotides outside the gene matches: 4. In germline, CDR1 is MNHNS, CDR2 SASEGT. As DNA, the CDR3 is TGTGCCAGCAGCAATGACAGGGGGAACACCGGGGAGCTGTTTTTT. Translation: CASSNDRGNTGELFF.

The chain employs TRBV19 and TRBJ1-2; 8 nucleotides agree with TRBD1. With 5 bases clipped from V and 4 bases from J, the junction kept 9 bases outside the gene matches. Germline-derived CDR1 and CDR2 are LNHDA and SQIVND (reference sequence). This CDR3 region has 15 residues. The CDR3, as DNA: TGTGCCAGTAGTGCCGCAGGGGGCAGGGTCTATGGCTACACCTTC. Its protein is CASSAAGGRVYGYTF.

As for this clonotype: A much larger clone differs from this one at a single base, so this may be a read error. The rearrangement joins TRBV29-1 to TRBJ2-5, with 8 bases aligning to TRBD1. The V gene end was trimmed by 2 bases and the J gene end by 4 bases; junction bases not matched to a gene: 6. The CDR3 is 14 amino acids. The germline gives CDR1 SQVTM, CDR2 ANQGSEA. CDR3 DNA: TGCAGCGTTGAAATCGTTACAGGGGGAGAGACCCAGTACTTC. It yields the protein CSVEIVTGGETQYF.

This chain links TRBV29-1 with TRBJ2-2, with 7 positions matching TRBD2. Germline assignment: CDR1 SQVTM and CDR2 ANQGSEA. CDR3 length: 15 amino acids. With V trimmed by 6 bases and J by 0 bases, 7 bases remained unmatched. CDR3 amino acids: CSVTLAEANTGELFF. CDR3 sequence (DNA): TGCAGCGTCACCCTAGCGGAGGCGAACACCGGGGAGCTGTTTTTT.

This clonotype was recorded at least ten times. This sequence joins TRBV12-3 or TRBV12-4 and TRBJ2-7; D remains unclear. This CDR3 region has 14 residues. Trimming shortened V by 1 base and J by 4 bases, and 11 bases separated the two germline ends. The CDR3 coding sequence is TGTGCCAGCAGTTTAGGTGGGAAGGAGTACGAGCAGTACTTC. Translation gives CASSLGGKEYEQYF.